The rows below give T cell receptor beta chains drawn from one sample of a study of blood T cell repertoires in COVID-19. Repertoires were generated with immunoSEQ multiplex PCR, while TCRdb's copy carries only in-frame clones and drops some. The sample lists about 82,000 clones, 85% seen once, with over 15% in the top ten. The sample consisted of peripheral blood. These receptors all stem from a man aged 80 or over with active or convalescent COVID-19. Each CDR3 is given with its conserved first and last residue. A D gene is named only where the DNA matches it firmly. A row's size may be missing; if present it is once, few, many or a size class.

abundance	d_gene	j_gene	v_gene	CDR3aa	CDR3nt
NA	NA	TRBJ1-2	TRBV29-1	CSVESGGGYTF	TGCAGCGTTGAATCAGGTGGCGGCTACACCTTC
NA	NA	TRBJ2-1	TRBV29-1	CSVEDSEGIDEQFF	TGCAGCGTTGAAGATAGCGAGGGTATCGATGAGCAGTTCTTC
NA	TRBD1	TRBJ2-1	TRBV6-5	CASSSDRGTYNEQFF	TGTGCCAGCAGTTCGGACAGGGGCACCTACAATGAGCAGTTCTTC
NA	TRBD2	TRBJ2-2	TRBV19	CASKRTSGGLLTGELFF	TGTGCCAGCAAACGGACTAGCGGGGGGTTACTCACCGGGGAGCTGTTTTTT
NA	NA	TRBJ1-4	TRBV27	CASSLSVGGDEKLFF	TGTGCCAGCAGTTTATCCGTGGGGGGTGACGAAAAACTGTTTTTT
NA	NA	TRBJ1-4	TRBV6-5	CASEGTGNEKLFF	TGTGCCAGCGAGGGAACGGGTAATGAAAAACTGTTTTTT
once	TRBD1	TRBJ1-2	TRBV7-2	CASRQGSGYTF	TGTGCCAGCAGACAGGGGTCCGGCTACACCTTC
NA	TRBD1	TRBJ2-2	TRBV19	CASTFTGGRTGELFF	TGTGCCAGTACTTTCACAGGGGGCAGGACCGGGGAGCTGTTTTTT
few	NA	TRBJ2-1	TRBV27	CASTPNPPGSSYNEQFF	TGTGCCAGCACTCCAAACCCCCCGGGTAGCTCCTACAATGAGCAGTTCTTC
NA	NA	TRBJ2-5	TRBV25-1	CASRPVDGETQYF	TGTGCCAGCAGGCCGGTCGACGGGGAGACCCAGTACTTC
NA	NA	TRBJ1-2	TRBV18	CASSPREAANYYGYTF	TGTGCCAGCTCACCCCGAGAGGCAGCCAATTACTATGGCTACACCTTC
NA	NA	TRBJ1-5	TRBV12-3/TRBV12-4	CASSPLSGQPQHF	TGTGCCAGCAGCCCCCTGTCGGGTCAGCCCCAGCATTTT
NA	NA	TRBJ1-1	TRBV29-1	CSVYTNTEAFF	TGCAGCGTTTACACGAACACTGAAGCTTTCTTT
NA	NA	TRBJ2-1	TRBV18	CASSPKPITGINEQFF	TGTGCCAGCTCACCCAAACCCATTACAGGGATCAATGAGCAATTCTTC
NA	NA	TRBJ1-2	TRBV5-4	CASSLDRRVDYGYTF	TGTGCCAGCAGCTTGGATCGCAGGGTGGATTATGGCTACACCTTC
NA	TRBD2	TRBJ2-1	TRBV7-9	CASSLNLAEYNEQFF	TGTGCCAGCAGCTTAAACCTAGCGGAGTACAATGAGCAGTTCTTC
NA	NA	TRBJ1-1	TRBV3-1/TRBV3-2	CASSQGQGNTEAFF	TGTGCCAGCAGCCAAGGCCAGGGGAACACTGAAGCTTTCTTT
NA	NA	TRBJ1-1	TRBV6-5	CASRAYSRFSEAFF	TGTGCCAGCAGAGCGTATTCTAGGTTTTCTGAAGCTTTCTTT
NA	NA	TRBJ1-2	TRBV12-3/TRBV12-4	CASSRVYGYTF	TGTGCCAGCAGTCGAGTCTATGGCTACACCTTC
NA	TRBD1	TRBJ1-6	TRBV5-1	CASSLQGAVPLHF	TGCGCCAGCAGCTTACAGGGGGCGGTACCCCTCCACTTT
NA	NA	TRBJ2-3	TRBV5-4	CASSLQGATDTQYF	TGTGCCAGCAGCTTGCAGGGCGCTACAGATACGCAGTATTTT
NA	TRBD1	TRBJ1-2	TRBV11-3	CASSSTRQGNYGYTF	TGTGCCAGCAGCTCGACCAGACAGGGAAACTATGGCTACACCTTC
NA	NA	TRBJ2-1	TRBV24-1	CATSDLRPNRRATTYNEQFF	TGTGCCACCAGTGATTTGCGACCTAACAGGAGGGCGACTACATACAATGAGCAGTTCTTC
NA	NA	TRBJ1-5	TRBV2	CASRGLGGFYQPQHF	TGTGCCAGCAGGGGACTGGGGGGGTTTTATCAGCCCCAGCATTTT
NA	NA	TRBJ1-2	TRBV18	CASSGGTDYGYTF	TGTGCCAGCTCGGGGGGGACCGACTATGGCTACACCTTC
NA	TRBD1	TRBJ1-2	TRBV3-1/TRBV3-2	CASSAGQGYPGYTF	TGTGCCAGCAGCGCAGGACAGGGCTATCCCGGCTACACCTTC
NA	TRBD1	TRBJ2-5	TRBV7-3	CASSRGGLGGQETQYF	TGTGCCAGCAGCAGAGGGGGCCTAGGGGGACAAGAGACCCAGTACTTC
NA	TRBD2	TRBJ2-1	TRBV10-1	CASSGGTTYNEQFF	TGCGCCAGCAGTGGGGGGACTACGTACAATGAGCAGTTCTTC
NA	NA	TRBJ1-5	TRBV7-9	CASSPPGGGNQPQHF	TGTGCCAGCAGTCCCCCGGGGGGCGGCAATCAGCCCCAGCATTTT
NA	NA	TRBJ2-1	TRBV9	CASSVGFASSYNEQFF	TGTGCCAGCAGCGTAGGATTCGCGAGCTCCTACAATGAGCAGTTCTTC
NA	NA	TRBJ2-3	TRBV5-1	CASSGLALDTQYF	TGCGCCAGCAGCGGCCTAGCGCTAGATACGCAGTATTTT
NA	NA	TRBJ1-2	TRBV5-6	CASSLVASYGYTF	TGTGCCAGCAGCTTGGTCGCGTCCTATGGCTACACCTTC
NA	NA	TRBJ1-4	TRBV28	CASSRPGLGNEKLFF	TGTGCCAGCAGCCGCCCCGGACTGGGAAATGAAAAACTGTTTTTT
few	NA	TRBJ1-5	TRBV30	CAWSARENQPQHF	TGTGCCTGGAGTGCCAGGGAAAATCAGCCCCAGCATTTT
NA	TRBD1	TRBJ1-2	TRBV6-5	CASSNDRVYGYTF	TGTGCCAGCAGCAATGACAGGGTCTATGGCTACACCTTC
few	TRBD1	TRBJ2-5	TRBV7-9	CASDSGTADQETQYF	TGTGCCAGCGACTCCGGGACAGCCGACCAAGAGACCCAGTACTTC